The 29 T cell receptor beta chains below come from one sample, sequenced in a study of T cell changes during pregnancy in multiple sclerosis (dated by TCRdb to about 2019). Library preparation was by the immunoSEQ multiplex PCR assay. The table was pulled from immuneACCESS by TCRdb, which kept in-frame rearrangements only. Such tables lose some clones; where checked, under half of the loss comes from unresolved V genes, and the rest has no known cause. The sample data list about 61,000 clones, and over 80% of these were observed just once. Approximately 0.91% of the sample goes to the ten largest clones. The sequenced sample was peripheral blood, obtained in the first trimester of pregnancy. The origin of the receptors is a female donor in good health, enrolled as a control in a pregnancy study.

The sample holds one count of this clone. J is TRBJ2-7 and V is TRBV6-1, with D perhaps TRBD2 (5 bases). From germline, CDR1 is MNHNS and CDR2 SASEGT. The CDR3 is 14 amino acids. Trimming took 8 bases from V and 6 from J, leaving 20 bases between them. CDR3 nucleotide sequence: TGTGCCAGCCGACCACCGGAACTAGTTTCCGAGCAGTACTTC. This sequence encodes CASRPPELVSEQYF.

V gene TRBV12-5 combines with J gene TRBJ2-7, with 9 bases aligning to TRBD1. V lost 5 bases to trimming and J lost 2 bases; unmatched junction nucleotides: 7. The CDR3 consists of 15 residues. The germline V gene has CDR1 LGHNT and CDR2 FRNRAP. DNA for the CDR3: TGTGCTAGTGGTCAAGGACAGGGGCCAGCCTACGAGCAGTACTTC. Translated, it gives CASGQGQGPAYEQYF.

Details on this clone: The sample contains more than one DNA sequence encoding this CDR3. The chain employs TRBV2 and TRBJ1-1; 12 positions match TRBD1. With 9 bases clipped from V and 5 bases from J, the junction kept 4 bases outside the gene matches. Germline V gene lookup returns CDR1 SNHLY and CDR2 FYNNEI. This CDR3 contains 13 residues. The CDR3 reads CARGQGARTEAFF. Here the CDR3 DNA reads TGTGCCAGGGGACAGGGGGCGCGAACTGAAGCTTTCTTT.

J is TRBJ2-7 and V is TRBV7-9; 10 nucleotides line up with TRBD1. CDR3 length: 16 residues. The V segment lost 2 bases and the J segment 3 bases; nucleotides outside the gene matches: 7. Germline V gives CDR1 SEHNR, CDR2 FQNEAQ (reference sequence). As DNA, the CDR3 is TGTGCCAGCAGCTTAACCCGGGACAGGGGCCGCTACGAGCAGTACTTC. Encoded protein: CASSLTRDRGRYEQYF. Together with reference TRBV7-9 and TRBJ2-7, the CDR3 gives the full variable domain: DTGVSQNPRHKITKRGQNVTFRCDPISEHNRLYWYRQTLGQGPEFLTYFQNEAQLEKSRLLSDRFSAERPKGSFSTLEIQRTEQGDSAMYLCASSLTRDRGRYEQYFGPGTRLTVT.

The chain combines TRBV5-4 with TRBJ1-2; 10 nucleotides line up with TRBD1. Trimming took 3 bases from V and 6 from J; bases not matched to a gene: 8. Germline CDR1 and CDR2: SGHNT and YYREEE (reference sequence). The CDR3 length is 15 residues. The CDR3 DNA sequence: TGTGCCAGCAGCTACCGGACAGGGGGTATCGATGGCTACACCTTC. It is translated as CASSYRTGGIDGYTF.

V is TRBV10-1 and J is TRBJ1-5; D possibly corresponds to TRBD1 (5 bases). The CDR3 sequence is 14 residues long. V was clipped by 9 bases and J by 3 bases, with 15 bases between them. Germline V gene lookup returns CDR1 WNHNN and CDR2 SYGVQD (reference sequence). In nucleotides, the CDR3 is TGCGCCAGGCTACATGACAGATACAATCAGCCCCAGCATTTT. It translates to CARLHDRYNQPQHF.

The chain recombines TRBV15 with TRBJ2-5; D is unclear. Germline loops: CDR1 LNHNV, CDR2 YYDKDF (reference sequence). Trimming stripped 0 bases from V and 4 bases from J, with 6 bases between. This CDR3 region has 13 residues. CDR3: CATSRDWAETQYF. In DNA, the CDR3 is TGTGCCACCAGCAGAGATTGGGCAGAGACCCAGTACTTC.

V and J are TRBV11-1 and TRBJ1-2, with 8 bases fitting TRBD1. The germline V gene encodes CDR1 SGHAT and CDR2 FQDESV (reference sequence). V was pared by 6 bases and J by 2 bases, with 8 bases of the junction left unmatched. This CDR3 is built from 15 residues. CDR3 loop: CASRQLGQGNYGYTF. CDR3 bases: TGTGCCAGCAGACAACTTGGACAGGGAAACTATGGCTACACCTTC.

There are a few counts of this clone. The chain combines TRBV2 with TRBJ1-1; possible D gene TRBD1, 5 bases. The V and J ends lost 6 bases and 5 bases respectively, with 10 bases between them. The CDR3 is 12 residues long. Per the germline V gene, CDR1 is SNHLY and CDR2 is FYNNEI. As DNA, the CDR3 is TGTGCCAGCAGAAATCCAGGGACTGAAGCTTTCTTT. It specifies CASRNPGTEAFF.

The chain links TRBV21-1 to TRBJ1-5; TRBD1 was called by the table and not checked on the DNA. TRBV21-1 corresponds to a pseudogene. This CDR3 spans 15 amino acids. The CDR3 sequence is CASAFHQGSNQPQHF. CDR3 DNA sequence: TGTGCCAGCGCTTTCCATCAGGGGAGCAATCAGCCCCAGCATTTT.

V usage is TRBV7-2 and J usage is TRBJ1-4; 8 nucleotides match TRBD1. In germline, CDR1 is SGHTA, CDR2 FQGNSA. V lost 5 bases and J lost 3; bases outside the gene matches: 8. The CDR3 has 16 amino acids. The chain's CDR3 is CASSVSAGGSNEKLFF. In nucleotides, the CDR3 is TGTGCCAGCAGCGTATCCGCAGGGGGCTCTAATGAAAAACTGTTTTTT.

The V gene is TRBV7-9, the J gene TRBJ2-5; 9 bases are a match to TRBD2. Germline CDR1 SEHNR, CDR2 FQNEAQ (reference sequence). The V and J ends lost 0 bases and 4 bases, in that order; junction bases with no gene match: 6. There are 16 residues in the CDR3. CDR3 DNA: TGTGCCAGCAGCTTAGCGGGGCTAGCGGGGAGAGAGACCCAGTACTTC. It translates to CASSLAGLAGRETQYF. Full variable domain (outside the CDR3, taken from reference TRBV7-9 and TRBJ2-5): DTGVSQNPRHKITKRGQNVTFRCDPISEHNRLYWYRQTLGQGPEFLTYFQNEAQLEKSRLLSDRFSAERPKGSFSTLEIQRTEQGDSAMYLCASSLAGLAGRETQYFGPGTRLLVL.

This clone was observed once. The gene calls are TRBV11-2 and TRBJ1-1; 12 nucleotides match TRBD1. Germline loops: CDR1 SGHAT, CDR2 FQNNGV. Trimming cost V 4 bases and J 3 bases; bases outside gene matches: 12. This CDR3 has 18 residues. DNA of the CDR3: TGTGCCAGCAGCTACGATGCGGGACAGGGGGCGTTGGACACTGAAGCTTTCTTT. Amino acid sequence: CASSYDAGQGALDTEAFF.

The chain couples TRBV6-1 to TRBJ2-5; a possible D gene is TRBD1 (6 bases). CDR3 length equals 12 residues. The germline V and J ends were trimmed by 7 bases and 7 bases, with 13 bases remaining between them. Per germline, CDR1 MNHNS and CDR2 SASEGT. The CDR3 here is CASTRTVRTQYF. Here the CDR3 DNA reads TGTGCCAGCACCAGGACAGTCAGGACCCAGTACTTC.

The chain couples TRBV14 to TRBJ1-6; TRBD1 matches 8 bases. The CDR3 spans 17 residues. CDR1 and CDR2 from the germline V gene are SGHDN and FVKESK. The trim removed 0 bases at V and 9 bases at J, leaving 10 bases unmatched. Written as DNA, the CDR3 is TGTGCCAGCAGCCAAGATCGCAGGGGGCTTGTCGGTTCACCCCTCCACTTT. This gives the protein CASSQDRRGLVGSPLHF. Based on the CDR3 plus reference TRBV14 and TRBJ1-6, the full variable domain is EAGVTQFPSHSVIEKGQTVTLRCDPISGHDNLYWYRRVMGKEIKFLLHFVKESKQDESGMPNNRFLAERTGGTYSTLKVQPAELEDSGVYFCASSQDRRGLVGSPLHFGNGTRLTVT.

This clone has only one observation. The J gene is TRBJ2-1, the V gene TRBV5-6; 7 bases are a match to TRBD1. V trimming: 0 bases; J trimming: 15 bases; junction bases outside the gene matches: 12. The CDR3 extends over 14 amino acids. Germline V CDR1 and CDR2: SGHDT, YYEEEE. CDR3 sequence reads: CASSLGGNRGHGFF. The CDR3 nucleotides are TGTGCCAGCAGCTTGGGAGGTAACAGGGGCCACGGGTTCTTC.

This chain joins TRBV19 and TRBJ1-3; TRBD1 aligns across 9 bases. This CDR3 region has 15 residues. Germline CDR1 and CDR2: LNHDA and SQIVND (reference sequence). Unmatched junction bases numbered 2, after V lost 3 bases and J lost 2 bases. The CDR3 loop is CASSMGQGPGNTIYF. CDR3 DNA: TGTGCCAGTAGTATGGGACAGGGACCTGGAAACACCATATATTTT.

The V call is TRBV5-6, the J call TRBJ1-2, with 10 positions matching TRBD1. The CDR3 runs to 15 residues. After removal of 4 bases from V and 2 bases from J, the junction contained 5 bases not matched to a gene. CDR1 and CDR2 from the germline V gene are SGHDT and YYEEEE. CDR3 residues: CASSADRGINYGYTF. CDR3 in DNA: TGTGCCAGCAGCGCGGACAGGGGGATCAACTATGGCTACACCTTC.

The J gene is TRBJ2-1, the V gene TRBV5-5; 11 bases agree with TRBD2. This CDR3 spans 15 amino acids. The junction had 3 bases not matched to a gene; V was cut back by 2 bases and J by 5 bases. Germline assignment: CDR1 SGHKS and CDR2 YYEKEE (reference sequence). The CDR3 DNA reads TGTGCCAGCAGCTTAACACTAGCGGGGGACAATGAGCAGTTCTTC. Translated: CASSLTLAGDNEQFF.

CDR3 protein: CASSYGQQGSPLHF. The CDR3 nucleotides read TGTGCCAGCAGCTACGGACAGCAAGGTTCACCCCTCCACTTT. The chain employs TRBV7-2 and TRBJ1-6, with D possibly being TRBD1 (6 bases). Germline CDR1 SGHTA, CDR2 FQGNSA. The CDR3 totals 14 residues. V was pared by 4 bases and J by 9 bases, with 13 bases between.

The V gene is TRBV6-5, the J gene TRBJ1-2, with 7 bases aligning to TRBD1. CDR1 and CDR2 from the germline V gene are MNHEY and SVGAGI. After removal of 10 bases from V and 3 bases from J, the junction contained 14 bases not matched to a gene. The CDR3 runs to 15 residues. The CDR3 DNA reads as TGTGCCACCTTAAGAGAGGCAGGGGGTTACTATGGCTACACCTTC. Its protein product is CATLREAGGYYGYTF.

The chain combines TRBV7-2 with TRBJ2-7, with 11 bases matching TRBD2. The CDR3 spans 13 residues. V lost 5 bases to trimming and J lost 7 bases; unmatched junction nucleotides: 4. Per germline, CDR1 SGHTA and CDR2 FQGNSA. CDR3 sequence reads: CASSPRLAGEQYF. The CDR3 DNA follows: TGTGCCAGCAGCCCAAGACTAGCGGGGGAGCAGTACTTC.

V usage is TRBV9 and J usage is TRBJ2-7, with a possible D match to TRBD1 (6 bases). CDR1 is SGDLS and CDR2 is YYNGEE in the germline V gene. Between the trimmed V and J ends, which lost 0 bases and 2 bases, there was a span of 9 bases. The CDR3 is 14 amino acids. This CDR3 is CASSVEDSPYEQYF. The CDR3 nucleotides are TGTGCCAGCAGCGTAGAGGACAGTCCCTACGAGCAGTACTTC.

The rearrangement links TRBV9 to TRBJ1-6; 10 nucleotides align to TRBD1. Germline V CDR1 and CDR2: SGDLS, YYNGEE. The V gene end was trimmed by 4 bases and the J gene end by 10 bases; junction bases not matched to a gene: 11. This CDR3 is built from 16 residues. The CDR3 sequence: CASSITDRGEASPLHF. DNA of the CDR3: TGTGCCAGCAGCATAACGGACAGGGGGGAAGCCTCACCCCTCCACTTT. The full variable domain, rest sourced from reference TRBV9 and TRBJ1-6, is DSGVTQTPKHLITATGQRVTLRCSPRSGDLSVYWYQQSLDQGLQFLIQYYNGEERAKGNILERFSAQQFPDLHSELNLSSLELGDSALYFCASSITDRGEASPLHFGNGTRLTVT.

The chain carries TRBV6-5 and TRBJ2-7, with 8 bases fitting TRBD1. V was clipped by 5 bases and J by 2 bases; unmatched bases: 8. The CDR3 is made up of 15 amino acids. Germline V CDR1 and CDR2: MNHEY, SVGAGI. CDR3 in amino acids: CASSPRQGKPYEQYF. CDR3 sequence (DNA): TGTGCCAGCAGTCCCCGACAGGGGAAACCCTACGAGCAGTACTTC.

This chain connects TRBV7-9 to TRBJ1-1, with D tentatively TRBD1 (6 bases). Trimming took off 3 bases at V and 4 bases at J, with 9 bases between the two ends. CDR1 and CDR2 from the germline V gene are SEHNR and FQNEAQ (reference sequence). The CDR3 loop spans 13 amino acids. For the CDR3, the DNA is TGTGCCAGCAGCTTCCGGGGGGCCACTGAAGCTTTCTTT. Its translation is CASSFRGATEAFF.

V is TRBV5-8 and J is TRBJ2-7, with 8 bases lining up with TRBD2. The V gene's germline CDR1 is SGHTS and CDR2 YDEGEE. The CDR3 loop spans 16 amino acids. J gave up 2 bases and V 2 bases, and 9 bases lay outside the gene matches. CDR3 loop: CASSFGFSGTPYEQYF. In DNA form, the CDR3 reads TGTGCCAGCAGCTTCGGTTTTAGCGGGACACCCTACGAGCAGTACTTC. The whole variable domain, filled in from reference TRBV5-8 and TRBJ2-7, reads EAGVTQSPTHLIKTRGQQATLRCSPISGHTSVYWYQQALGLGLQFLLWYDEGEERNRGNFPPRFSGRQFPNYSSELNVNALELEDSALYLCASSFGFSGTPYEQYFGPGTRLTVT.

The rearrangement uses TRBV27 and TRBJ2-7; maybe TRBD1 (6 bases). The CDR3 is made up of 15 amino acids. Germline V lookup: CDR1 MNHEY, CDR2 SMNVEV (reference sequence). Trimming cost V 0 bases and J 0 bases, with 9 bases left between them. This CDR3 is CASSLSGDNSYEQYF. Here the CDR3 DNA reads TGTGCCAGCAGTTTATCTGGGGACAACTCCTACGAGCAGTACTTC.

This clone has just one count. The chain has TRBV4-2 and TRBJ1-1, with 10 bases matching TRBD1. The CDR3 is 15 amino acids. CDR1 and CDR2 from the germline V gene are LGHNA and YNFKEQ. V trimming: 7 bases; J trimming: 10 bases; junction bases outside the gene matches: 15. In DNA form, the CDR3 reads TGTGCCAGCAACGAGAGACAGGGGGCGAAAAGTACAGCTTTCTTT. Translating gives CASNERQGAKSTAFF.